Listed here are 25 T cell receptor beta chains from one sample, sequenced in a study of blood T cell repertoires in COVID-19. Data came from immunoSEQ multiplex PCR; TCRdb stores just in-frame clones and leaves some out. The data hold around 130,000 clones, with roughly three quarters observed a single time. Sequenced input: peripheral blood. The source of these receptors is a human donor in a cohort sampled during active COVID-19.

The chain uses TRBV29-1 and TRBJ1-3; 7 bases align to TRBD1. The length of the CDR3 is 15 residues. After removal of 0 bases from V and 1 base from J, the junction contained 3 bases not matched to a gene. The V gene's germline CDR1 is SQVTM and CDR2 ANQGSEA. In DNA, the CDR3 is TGCAGCGTTGAAGAGTCCAGGGGGTCTGGAAACACCATATATTTT. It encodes CSVEESRGSGNTIYF.

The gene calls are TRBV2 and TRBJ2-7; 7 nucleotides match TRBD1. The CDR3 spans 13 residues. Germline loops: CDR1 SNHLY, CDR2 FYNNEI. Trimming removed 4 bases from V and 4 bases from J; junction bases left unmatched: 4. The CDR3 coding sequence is TGTGCCAGCAGTGGGGACAGTGGTTACGAGCAGTACTTC. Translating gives CASSGDSGYEQYF.

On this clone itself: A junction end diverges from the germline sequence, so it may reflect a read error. The CDR3 loop reads CASALDREWNTEAFF. CDR3 coding DNA: TGTGCTAGTGCTTTGGACAGGGAATGGAACACTGAAGCTTTCTTT. The chain recombines TRBV12-5 with TRBJ1-1; 8 nucleotides align to TRBD1. There are 15 residues in the CDR3. CDR1 and CDR2 (germline): LGHNT, FRNRAP.

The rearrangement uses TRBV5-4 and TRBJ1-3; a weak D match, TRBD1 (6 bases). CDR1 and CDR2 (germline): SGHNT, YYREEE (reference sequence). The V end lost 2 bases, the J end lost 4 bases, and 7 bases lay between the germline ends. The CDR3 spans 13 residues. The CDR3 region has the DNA TGTGCCAGCAGCTTACAGGGAGGAAACACCATATATTTT. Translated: CASSLQGGNTIYF. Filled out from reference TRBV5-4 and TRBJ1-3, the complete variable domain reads ETGVTQSPTHLIKTRGQQVTLRCSSQSGHNTVSWYQQALGQGPQFIFQYYREEENGRGNFPPRFSGLQFPNYSSELNVNALELDDSALYLCASSLQGGNTIYFGEGSWLTVV.

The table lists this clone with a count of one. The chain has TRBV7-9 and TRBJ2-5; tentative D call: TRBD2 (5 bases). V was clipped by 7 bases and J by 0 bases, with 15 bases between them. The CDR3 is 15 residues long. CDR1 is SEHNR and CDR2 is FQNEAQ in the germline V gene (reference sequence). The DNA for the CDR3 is TGTGCCAGCACCTCGCCCCGGGATCACCAAGAGACCCAGTACTTC. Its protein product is CASTSPRDHQETQYF.

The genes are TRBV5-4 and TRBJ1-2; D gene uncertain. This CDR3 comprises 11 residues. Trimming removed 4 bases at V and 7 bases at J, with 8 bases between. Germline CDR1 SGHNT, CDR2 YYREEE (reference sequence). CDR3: CASSDMAGYTF. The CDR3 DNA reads TGTGCCAGCAGCGACATGGCTGGCTACACCTTC.

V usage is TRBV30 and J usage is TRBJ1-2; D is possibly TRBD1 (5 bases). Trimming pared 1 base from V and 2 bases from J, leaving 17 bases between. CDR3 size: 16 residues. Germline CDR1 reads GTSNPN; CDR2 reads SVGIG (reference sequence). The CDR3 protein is CAWSEFWQQENYGYTF. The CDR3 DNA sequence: TGTGCCTGGAGTGAGTTTTGGCAACAGGAGAACTATGGCTACACCTTC. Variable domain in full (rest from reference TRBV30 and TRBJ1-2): SQTIHQWPATLVQPVGSPLSLECTVEGTSNPNLYWYRQAAGRGLQLLFYSVGIGQISSEVPQNLSASRPQDRQFILSSKKLLLSDSGFYLCAWSEFWQQENYGYTFGSGTRLTVV.

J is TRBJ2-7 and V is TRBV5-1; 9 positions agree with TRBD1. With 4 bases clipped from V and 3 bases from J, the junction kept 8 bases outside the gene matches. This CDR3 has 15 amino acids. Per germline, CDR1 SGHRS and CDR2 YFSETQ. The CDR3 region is CASSDPRTGVYEQYF. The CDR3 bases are TGCGCCAGCAGCGACCCCCGGACAGGGGTCTACGAGCAGTACTTC. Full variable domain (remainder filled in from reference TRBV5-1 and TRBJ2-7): KAGVTQTPRYLIKTRGQQVTLSCSPISGHRSVSWYQQTPGQGLQFLFEYFSETQRNKGNFPGRFSGRQFSNSRSEMNVSTLELGDSALYLCASSDPRTGVYEQYFGPGTRLTVT.

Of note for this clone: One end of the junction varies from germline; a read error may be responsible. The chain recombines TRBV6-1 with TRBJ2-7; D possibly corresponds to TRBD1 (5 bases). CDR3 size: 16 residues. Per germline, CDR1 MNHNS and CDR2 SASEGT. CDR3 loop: CASREEIGHLSYEQYF. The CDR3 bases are TGTGCCAGCAGGGAAGAAATCGGACATCTCTCCTACGAGCAGTACTTC.

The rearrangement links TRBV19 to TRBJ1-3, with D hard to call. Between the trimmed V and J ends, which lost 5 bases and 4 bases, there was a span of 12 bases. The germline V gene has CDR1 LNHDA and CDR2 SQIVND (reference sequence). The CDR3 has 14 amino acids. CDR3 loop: CASSRIGPGNTIYF. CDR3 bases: TGTGCCAGTAGTCGAATTGGGCCGGGAAACACCATATATTTT.

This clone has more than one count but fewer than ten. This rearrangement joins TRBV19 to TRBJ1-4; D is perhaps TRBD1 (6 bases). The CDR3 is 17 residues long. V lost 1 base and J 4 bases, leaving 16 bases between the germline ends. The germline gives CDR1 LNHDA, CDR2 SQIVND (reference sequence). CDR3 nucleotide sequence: TGTGCCAGTAGTATAGGCAGGGGAGTAGCAATTAATGAAAAACTGTTTTTT. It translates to CASSIGRGVAINEKLFF.

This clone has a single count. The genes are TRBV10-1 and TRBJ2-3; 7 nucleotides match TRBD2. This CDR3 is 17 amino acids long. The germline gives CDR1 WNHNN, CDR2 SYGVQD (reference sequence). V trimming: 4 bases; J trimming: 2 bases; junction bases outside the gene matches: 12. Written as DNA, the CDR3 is TGCGCCAGCAGTGGGGAGTTAGCTAGCGGAACCACAGATACGCAGTATTTT. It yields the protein CASSGELASGTTDTQYF.

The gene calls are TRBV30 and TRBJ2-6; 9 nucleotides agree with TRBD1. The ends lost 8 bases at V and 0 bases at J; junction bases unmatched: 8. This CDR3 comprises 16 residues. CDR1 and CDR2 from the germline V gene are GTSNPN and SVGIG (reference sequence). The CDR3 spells CAGAGTGISGANVLTF. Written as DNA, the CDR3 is TGTGCCGGGGCCGGGACAGGGATCTCTGGGGCCAACGTCCTGACTTTC.

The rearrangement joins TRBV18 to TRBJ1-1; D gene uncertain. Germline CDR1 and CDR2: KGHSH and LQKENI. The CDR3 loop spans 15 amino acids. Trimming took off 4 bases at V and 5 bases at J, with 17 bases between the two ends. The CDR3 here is CASSQSSGRGTEAFF. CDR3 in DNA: TGTGCCAGCTCACAATCCAGCGGGAGAGGTACTGAAGCTTTCTTT.

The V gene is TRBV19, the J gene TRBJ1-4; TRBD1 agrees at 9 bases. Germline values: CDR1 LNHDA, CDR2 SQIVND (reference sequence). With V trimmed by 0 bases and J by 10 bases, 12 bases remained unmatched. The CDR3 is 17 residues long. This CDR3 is CASSIDLATGGVGKLFF. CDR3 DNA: TGTGCCAGTAGTATAGACCTTGCGACAGGGGGAGTTGGAAAACTGTTTTTT.

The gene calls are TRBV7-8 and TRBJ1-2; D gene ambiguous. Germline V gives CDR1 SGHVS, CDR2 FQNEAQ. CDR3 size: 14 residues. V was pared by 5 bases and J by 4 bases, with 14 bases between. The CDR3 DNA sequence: TGTGCCAGCAGCCCGCGGGCGAATGGCTATGGCTACACCTTC. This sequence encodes CASSPRANGYGYTF.

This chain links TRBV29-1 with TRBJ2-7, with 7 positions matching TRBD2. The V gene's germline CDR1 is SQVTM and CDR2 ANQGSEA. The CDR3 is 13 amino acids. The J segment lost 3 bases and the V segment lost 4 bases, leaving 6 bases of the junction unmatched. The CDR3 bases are TGCAGCGTTGTCGTGGGAGGGCTCTACGAGCAGTACTTC. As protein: CSVVVGGLYEQYF.

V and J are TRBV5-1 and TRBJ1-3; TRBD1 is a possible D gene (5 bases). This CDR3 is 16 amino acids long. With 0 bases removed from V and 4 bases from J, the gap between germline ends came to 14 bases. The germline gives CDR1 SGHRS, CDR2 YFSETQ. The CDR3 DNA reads TGCGCCAGCAGCTTGGCCGTAAGGGACTCAGGAAACACCATATATTTT. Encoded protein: CASSLAVRDSGNTIYF. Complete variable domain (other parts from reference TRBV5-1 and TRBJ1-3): KAGVTQTPRYLIKTRGQQVTLSCSPISGHRSVSWYQQTPGQGLQFLFEYFSETQRNKGNFPGRFSGRQFSNSRSEMNVSTLELGDSALYLCASSLAVRDSGNTIYFGEGSWLTVV.

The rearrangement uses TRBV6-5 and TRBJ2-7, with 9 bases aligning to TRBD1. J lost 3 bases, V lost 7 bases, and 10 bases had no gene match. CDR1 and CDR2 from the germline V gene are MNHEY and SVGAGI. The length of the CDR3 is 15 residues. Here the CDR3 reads CASTTLPGQGYEQYF. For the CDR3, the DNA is TGTGCCAGCACCACCCTGCCGGGACAGGGCTACGAGCAGTACTTC.

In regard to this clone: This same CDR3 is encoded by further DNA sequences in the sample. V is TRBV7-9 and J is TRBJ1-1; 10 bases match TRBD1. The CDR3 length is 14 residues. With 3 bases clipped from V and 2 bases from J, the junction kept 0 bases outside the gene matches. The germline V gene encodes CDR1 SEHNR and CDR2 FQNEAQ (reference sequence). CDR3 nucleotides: TGTGCCAGCAGCTTGACAGGGGGCAACACTGAAGCTTTCTTT. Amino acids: CASSLTGGNTEAFF.

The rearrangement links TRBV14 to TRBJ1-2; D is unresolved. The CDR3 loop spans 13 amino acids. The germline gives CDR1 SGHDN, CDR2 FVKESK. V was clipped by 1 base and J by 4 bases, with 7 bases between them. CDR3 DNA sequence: TGTGCCAGCAGCCAAGTCTACAGCTATGGCTACACCTTC. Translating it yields CASSQVYSYGYTF.

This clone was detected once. The DNA for the CDR3 is TGTGCCTGGAGGGGAGGACAGGGGGCTTCTGAAAAACTGTTTTTT. Amino acids: CAWRGGQGASEKLFF. V and J are TRBV30 and TRBJ1-4; 11 bases line up with TRBD1. In germline, CDR1 is GTSNPN, CDR2 SVGIG (reference sequence). The CDR3 spans 15 residues. J gave up 7 bases and V 3 bases, and 7 bases lay outside the gene matches.

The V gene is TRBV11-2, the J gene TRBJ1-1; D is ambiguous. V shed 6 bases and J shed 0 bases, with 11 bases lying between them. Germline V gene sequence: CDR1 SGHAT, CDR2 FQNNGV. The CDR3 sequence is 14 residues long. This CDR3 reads CASRPGFMNTEAFF. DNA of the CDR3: TGTGCCAGCAGACCAGGCTTCATGAACACTGAAGCTTTCTTT.

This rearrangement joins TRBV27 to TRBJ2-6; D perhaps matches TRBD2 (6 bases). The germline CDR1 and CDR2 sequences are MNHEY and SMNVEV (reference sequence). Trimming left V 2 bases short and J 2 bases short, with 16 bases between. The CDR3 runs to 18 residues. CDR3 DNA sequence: TGTGCCAGCAGTTTACGGACTACTCGGCTTCCTGGGGCCAACGTCCTGACTTTC. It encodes CASSLRTTRLPGANVLTF.

The CDR3 is CASSSRLAETTDTQYF. CDR3 nucleotide sequence: TGTGCCAGCAGCTCCCGACTAGCGGAAACCACAGATACGCAGTATTTT. The rearrangement links TRBV5-4 to TRBJ2-3, with 9 bases identical to TRBD2. The CDR3 has 16 amino acids. The germline V gene has CDR1 SGHNT and CDR2 YYREEE (reference sequence). V trimming: 3 bases; J trimming: 2 bases; junction bases outside the gene matches: 7.